The 21 T cell receptor beta chains in this list originate from one sample, sequenced in a study of identical twins. A single record per CDR3 protein comes from TCRdb applying MiXCR to the 5' RACE reads. The table has about 790,000 distinct CDR3 sequences, about 18% seen once. These data were also filed under a second study, of T cells expressing NK-cell markers.

Sequencing was performed on PBMCs. Every receptor here comes from a woman younger than 35 in good health.

The chain employs TRBV5-5 and TRBJ2-3; 10 bases match TRBD2. The CDR3 extends over 15 amino acids. Germline V gives CDR1 SGHKS, CDR2 YYEKEE (reference sequence). Trimming took 3 bases from V and 6 from J; bases not matched to a gene: 7. For the CDR3, the DNA is TGTGCCAGCAGCTGGACTAGCGGAGGGTCGGATACGCAGTATTTT. This translates into CASSWTSGGSDTQYF.

This clonotype was seen many times. This sequence joins TRBV20-1 and TRBJ2-7, with a weak D call TRBD1 (6 bases). The germline CDR1 and CDR2 sequences are DFQATT and SNEGSKA (reference sequence). V lost 6 bases, J lost 0 bases, and 18 bases lay in between. The length of the CDR3 is 15 residues. CDR3 loop: CSATVGQLLSYEQYF. Written as DNA, the CDR3 is TGCAGTGCAACCGTAGGACAGCTCCTCTCCTACGAGCAGTACTTC.

The rearrangement uses TRBV20-1 and TRBJ2-7; TRBD1 agrees at 11 bases. The CDR3 contains 13 residues. CDR1 and CDR2 (germline): DFQATT, SNEGSKA (reference sequence). V lost 4 bases, J lost 2 bases, and 1 base stayed unmatched. The CDR3 loop reads CSAKGQGAYEQYF. The DNA of the CDR3 is TGCAGTGCTAAGGGACAGGGGGCCTACGAGCAGTACTTC.

This clonotype came up a few times. The rearrangement joins TRBV9 to TRBJ1-2; 10 bases line up with TRBD1. This CDR3 comprises 15 residues. Looked up from germline, CDR1 is SGDLS and CDR2 is YYNGEE. Germline trimming cut 4 bases from V and 7 bases from J; bases unmatched to any gene: 10. CDR3 region: CASSMRTGGASGYTF. The CDR3 DNA follows: TGTGCCAGCAGCATGCGGACAGGGGGAGCATCTGGCTACACCTTC.

This chain links TRBV20-1 with TRBJ2-2; D gene ambiguous. The CDR3 length is 11 residues. The V end was cut by 0 bases, the J end by 6 bases, with 2 bases between. Germline lookup yields CDR1 DFQATT and CDR2 SNEGSKA (reference sequence). DNA of the CDR3: TGCAGTGCTAGAGATTCCGGGGAGCTGTTTTTT. Translated, it gives CSARDSGELFF.

This clonotype was counted between two and nine times. CDR3 bases: TGCGCCAGCAGTCAGATCGGGACGGACCTCTATAATTCACCCCTCCACTTT. This codes for CASSQIGTDLYNSPLHF. V and J are TRBV5-1 and TRBJ1-6; TRBD1 is a possible D gene (5 bases). This CDR3 contains 17 residues. Germline CDR1 is SGHRS and CDR2 is YFSETQ. V gave up 5 bases and J gave up 3 bases, with 18 bases separating them.

The genes are TRBV11-2 and TRBJ1-1, with D maybe TRBD1 (6 bases). In germline, CDR1 is SGHAT, CDR2 FQNNGV. V shed 6 bases and J shed 1 base, with 18 bases lying between them. This CDR3 has 16 residues. For the CDR3, the DNA is TGTGCCAGCAGGGCCATTCAGGGGTGGACGAACACTGAAGCTTTCTTT. The encoded protein is CASRAIQGWTNTEAFF.

This chain links TRBV5-1 with TRBJ2-7, with D tentatively TRBD1 or TRBD2 (5 bases each). CDR1 SGHRS and CDR2 YFSETQ come from the germline V gene. V lost 1 base and J lost 7, with 24 bases in between. This CDR3 is built from 17 residues. The CDR3 reads CASSLSLRKGRSVEQYF. The CDR3 DNA reads as TGCGCCAGCAGCTTGTCTCTCCGAAAGGGACGGTCAGTTGAGCAGTACTTC.

This clonotype was seen repeatedly, ten times or more. The rearrangement joins TRBV14 to TRBJ1-2, with D maybe TRBD1 (6 bases). Per the germline V gene, CDR1 is SGHDN and CDR2 is FVKESK. The CDR3 loop spans 16 amino acids. V shed 0 bases and J shed 2 bases, with 13 bases lying between them. CDR3 amino acids: CASSQDWGTPNYGYTF. In DNA form, the CDR3 reads TGTGCCAGCAGCCAAGATTGGGGGACACCGAACTATGGCTACACCTTC.

V usage is TRBV5-1 and J usage is TRBJ1-1; no clear D. Germline V gene data show CDR1 as SGHRS and CDR2 as YFSETQ. The CDR3 runs to 14 residues. V was pared by 0 bases and J by 6 bases, with 12 bases between. The CDR3 is CASSLGRSSSEAFF. The CDR3 bases are TGCGCCAGCAGCTTGGGACGGTCTAGCTCTGAAGCTTTCTTT. The variable domain in full, with the rest retrieved from reference TRBV5-1 and TRBJ1-1, is KAGVTQTPRYLIKTRGQQVTLSCSPISGHRSVSWYQQTPGQGLQFLFEYFSETQRNKGNFPGRFSGRQFSNSRSEMNVSTLELGDSALYLCASSLGRSSSEAFFGQGTRLTVV.

This clonotype was recorded a few times. The J gene is TRBJ1-1, the V gene TRBV20-1; possibly TRBD1 for D (6 bases). Looked up from germline, CDR1 is DFQATT and CDR2 is SNEGSKA (reference sequence). This CDR3 comprises 13 residues. V was trimmed by 2 bases and J by 8 bases, leaving 15 bases between them. The DNA of the CDR3 is TGCAGTGCTAGATCCCCCTGGAGGGGGGAAGCTTTCTTT. This codes for CSARSPWRGEAFF.

The chain couples TRBV4-3 to TRBJ2-3, with 8 nucleotides matching TRBD2. Germline assignment: CDR1 LGHNA and CDR2 YSLEER. Trimming cost V 1 base and J 6 bases; bases outside gene matches: 3. CDR3 length: 14 residues. As DNA, the CDR3 is TGCGCCAGCAGCCAAGGACTAGCGTCCGATACGCAGTATTTT. Translating gives CASSQGLASDTQYF.

The rearrangement uses TRBV6-5 and TRBJ2-7, with 7 nucleotides matching TRBD1. Germline V gene data show CDR1 as MNHEY and CDR2 as SVGAGI. This CDR3 is 11 amino acids long. J was trimmed by 12 bases and V by 6 bases; bases with no gene match: 8. The CDR3 protein is CASSPTGRGYF. In DNA form, the CDR3 reads TGTGCCAGCAGCCCGACAGGGAGAGGGTACTTC.

This clonotype was seen a few times. This rearrangement joins TRBV29-1 to TRBJ2-3, with 7 bases fitting TRBD1. Germline V gives CDR1 SQVTM, CDR2 ANQGSEA. V gave up 6 bases and J gave up 4 bases; unmatched junction bases: 7. The CDR3 is made up of 13 amino acids. The CDR3 loop is CSVDPQGSDTQYF. The CDR3 nucleotides are TGCAGCGTCGATCCACAGGGGTCAGATACGCAGTATTTT.

This chain connects TRBV12-3 or TRBV12-4 to TRBJ2-1; the match to TRBD2 covers 11 bases. With 7 bases clipped from V and 7 bases from J, the junction kept 6 bases outside the gene matches. CDR3 size: 14 residues. CDR3 in amino acids: CASTIGLAGNEQFF. The CDR3, as DNA: TGTGCCAGCACCATCGGACTAGCGGGTAATGAGCAGTTCTTC.

This clonotype has just one count. The J gene is TRBJ2-7, the V gene TRBV6-5, with TRBD2 matching over 10 bases. V shed 0 bases and J 4 bases; nucleotides not matched to a gene: 9. The CDR3 runs to 17 residues. Germline CDR1 is MNHEY and CDR2 is SVGAGI. The CDR3 reads CASSYSNSGRTLYEQYF. The CDR3 DNA follows: TGTGCCAGCAGTTACTCGAATAGCGGGAGGACTCTTTACGAGCAGTACTTC.

V and J are TRBV21-1 and TRBJ2-5; the table's D call, TRBD2, was not checked against the DNA. TRBV21-1 is designated a pseudogene. The CDR3 is 15 residues long. CDR3 in amino acids: CASIFPGLDRETQYF. CDR3 coding DNA: TGTGCCAGCATCTTCCCGGGACTAGACCGAGAGACCCAGTACTTC.

In this sample, this clonotype turned up a few times. The CDR3 region has the DNA TGCAGCGTTGTCAGGGTGGTAGCCGATGAGCAGTTCTTC. Its translation is CSVVRVVADEQFF. The V call is TRBV29-1, the J call TRBJ2-1, with D possibly TRBD1 on 5 matching bases. V was cut by 4 bases and J by 8 bases, with 15 bases left in between. Germline values: CDR1 SQVTM, CDR2 ANQGSEA. CDR3 length: 13 residues.

CDR3 DNA sequence: TGTGCCAGTACTTATGACCCGAACACTGAAGCTTTCTTT. Its protein product is CASTYDPNTEAFF. The V and J genes are TRBV7-3 and TRBJ1-1; D is uncertain. Germline V gene sequence: CDR1 SGHTA, CDR2 FQGTGA. This CDR3 region has 13 residues. V was pared by 9 bases and J by 1 base, with 12 bases between.

The chain carries TRBV5-5 and TRBJ2-7; 7 positions agree with TRBD2. The CDR3 is 15 residues long. Germline values: CDR1 SGHKS, CDR2 YYEKEE (reference sequence). V lost 6 bases and J lost 0; bases outside the gene matches: 9. CDR3 coding DNA: TGTGCCAGCACTGAGAGCGGGACCTACTCCTACGAGCAGTACTTC. Protein product: CASTESGTYSYEQYF.

This chain's CDR3 is CSAVDPRTGVNSPLHF. In DNA form, the CDR3 reads TGCAGTGCTGTAGATCCCAGGACAGGAGTTAATTCACCCCTCCACTTT. The chain employs TRBV20-1 and TRBJ1-6; 7 positions match TRBD1. V lost 5 bases, J lost 6 bases, and 13 bases stayed unmatched. The CDR3 totals 16 residues. Germline V CDR1 and CDR2: DFQATT, SNEGSKA (reference sequence).